This T cell receptor beta chain was retrieved from a study of glioma-infiltrating T cells. Points on this clonotype: At one of its ends the junction is not consistent with the germline gene, which may arise from a read error.

Using RNA template, CDR3s of TCR alpha and beta were amplified with iRepertoire arm-PCR. TCRdb re-called the multiplex PCR reads through MiXCR, storing one row per CDR3 protein. This sample has more than 90,000 distinct CDR3 sequences, with approximately 39% found just once. The CDR3 has 14 amino acids. Germline lookup yields CDR1 MNHEY and CDR2 SVGEGT. The chain is built from TRBV6-2 or TRBV6-3 and TRBJ1-1; a possible D gene is TRBD1 (5 bases). The sample comprised glioma tissue, nonneoplastic brain tissue, or PBMCs (not recorded which). The source is a human donor with low-grade glioma or glioblastoma, undergoing nonglioma brain surgery, or in good health (not recorded which). The CDR3 sequence is CAGSHSSGRTEAFF. The CDR3, as DNA: TGTGCCGGCAGTCACTCATCAGGGCGAACTGAAGCTTTCTTT.